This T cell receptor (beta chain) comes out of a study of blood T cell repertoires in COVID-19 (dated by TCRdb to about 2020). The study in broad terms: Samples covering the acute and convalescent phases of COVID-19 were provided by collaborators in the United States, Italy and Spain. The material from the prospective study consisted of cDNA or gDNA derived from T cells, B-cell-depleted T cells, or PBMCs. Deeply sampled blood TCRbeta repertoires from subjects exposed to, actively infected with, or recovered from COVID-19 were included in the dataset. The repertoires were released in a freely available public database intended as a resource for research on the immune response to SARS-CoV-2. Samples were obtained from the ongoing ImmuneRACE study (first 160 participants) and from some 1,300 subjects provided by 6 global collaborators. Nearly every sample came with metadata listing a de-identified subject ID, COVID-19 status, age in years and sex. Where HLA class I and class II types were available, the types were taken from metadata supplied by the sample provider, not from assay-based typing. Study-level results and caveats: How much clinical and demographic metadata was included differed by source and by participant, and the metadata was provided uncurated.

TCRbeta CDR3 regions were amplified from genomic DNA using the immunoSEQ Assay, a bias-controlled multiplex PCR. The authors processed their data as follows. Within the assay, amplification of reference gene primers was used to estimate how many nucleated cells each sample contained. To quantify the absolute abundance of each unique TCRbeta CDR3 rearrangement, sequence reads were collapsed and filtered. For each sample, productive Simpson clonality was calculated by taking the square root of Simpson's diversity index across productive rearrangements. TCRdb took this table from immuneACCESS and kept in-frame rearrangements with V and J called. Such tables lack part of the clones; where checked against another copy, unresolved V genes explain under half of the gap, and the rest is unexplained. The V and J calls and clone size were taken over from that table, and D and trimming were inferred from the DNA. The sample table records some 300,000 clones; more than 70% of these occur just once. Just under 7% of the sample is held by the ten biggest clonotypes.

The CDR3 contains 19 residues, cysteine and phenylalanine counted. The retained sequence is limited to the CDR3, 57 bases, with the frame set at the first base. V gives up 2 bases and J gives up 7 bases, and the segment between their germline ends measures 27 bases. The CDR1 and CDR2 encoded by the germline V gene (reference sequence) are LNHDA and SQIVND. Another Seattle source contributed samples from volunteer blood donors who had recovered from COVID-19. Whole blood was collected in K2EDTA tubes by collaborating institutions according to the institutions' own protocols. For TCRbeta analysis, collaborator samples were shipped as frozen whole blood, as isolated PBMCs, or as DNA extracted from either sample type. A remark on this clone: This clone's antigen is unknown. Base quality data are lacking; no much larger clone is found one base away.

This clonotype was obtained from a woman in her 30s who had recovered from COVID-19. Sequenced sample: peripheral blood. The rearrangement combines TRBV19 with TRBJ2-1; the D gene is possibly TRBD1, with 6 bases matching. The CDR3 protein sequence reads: CASSITSRIFRGARNEQFF. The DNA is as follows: TGTGCCAGTAGTATAACATCAAGGATTTTCAGGGGCGCAAGGAATGAGCAGTTCTTC.